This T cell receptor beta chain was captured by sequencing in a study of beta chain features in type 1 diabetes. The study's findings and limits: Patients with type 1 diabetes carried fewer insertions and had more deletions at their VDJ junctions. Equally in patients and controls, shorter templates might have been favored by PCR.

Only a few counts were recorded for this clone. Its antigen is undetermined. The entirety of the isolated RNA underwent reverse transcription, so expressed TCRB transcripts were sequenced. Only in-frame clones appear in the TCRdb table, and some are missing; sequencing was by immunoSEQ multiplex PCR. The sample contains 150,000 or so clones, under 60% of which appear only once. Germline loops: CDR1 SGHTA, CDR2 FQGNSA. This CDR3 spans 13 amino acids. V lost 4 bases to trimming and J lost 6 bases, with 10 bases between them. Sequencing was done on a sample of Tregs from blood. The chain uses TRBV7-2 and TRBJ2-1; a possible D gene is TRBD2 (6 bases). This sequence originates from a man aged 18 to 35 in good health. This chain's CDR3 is CASSYSGVNEQFF. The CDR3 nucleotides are TGTGCCAGCAGCTACTCGGGGGTCAATGAGCAGTTCTTC.